Listed here are 5 T cell receptor beta chains from one sample, sequenced in a study of blood T cell repertoires in COVID-19. The table came from immunoSEQ multiplex PCR; TCRdb's copy has only in-frame clones and leaves some out. The table lists 55,000 to 75,000 clones, 80% to 85% of them singletons. What was sequenced was peripheral blood. The receptors here all came from a man older than 75 with COVID-19, enrolled during active disease.

The CDR3 spells CASSPRQGGNYGYTF. The CDR3 DNA reads as TGTGCCAGCTCACCACGGCAAGGGGGTAACTATGGCTACACCTTC. The V call is TRBV18, the J call TRBJ1-2; D perhaps matches TRBD1 (6 bases). The V and J ends lost 1 base and 1 base respectively, with 10 bases between them. The V gene's germline CDR1 is KGHSH and CDR2 LQKENI. This CDR3 has 15 residues.

The chain employs TRBV7-2 and TRBJ1-1; the D is unclear. Germline CDR1 is SGHTA and CDR2 is FQGNSA. There are 13 residues in the CDR3. Trimming took off 2 bases at V and 5 bases at J, with 9 bases between the two ends. The CDR3 here is CASSLRQATEAFF. Here the CDR3 DNA reads TGTGCCAGCAGCTTACGTCAAGCTACTGAAGCTTTCTTT.

In its sample, this clone was seen a few times. The CDR3 sequence is CAIKGTSGFRTDTQYF. The CDR3 nucleotides read TGTGCCATCAAGGGGACTAGCGGGTTCCGCACAGATACGCAGTATTTT. This sequence joins TRBV10-3 and TRBJ2-3, with 12 bases lining up with TRBD2. CDR3 length: 16 amino acids. J was trimmed by 1 base and V by 7 bases; bases with no gene match: 6. Germline-derived CDR1 and CDR2 are ENHRY and SYGVKD.

The chain is built from TRBV7-8 and TRBJ2-7, with a tentative D call TRBD2 (5 bases). This CDR3 is built from 16 residues. The germline V and J ends were trimmed by 3 bases and 0 bases, with 15 bases remaining between them. Per germline, CDR1 SGHVS and CDR2 FQNEAQ. CDR3 DNA: TGTGCCAGCAGCTTTAACCCGAGAGGGAACTCCTACGAGCAGTACTTC. Protein product: CASSFNPRGNSYEQYF.

CDR3 nucleotides: TGTGCCAGCTTTCACCAGGGGGGAGCCCACGAGCAGTACTTC. Amino acid sequence: CASFHQGGAHEQYF. The chain is built from TRBV5-5 and TRBJ2-7, with D possibly matching TRBD1 (7 bases). The CDR3 contains 14 residues. Trimming stripped 7 bases from V and 5 bases from J, with 19 bases between. Germline CDR1 is SGHKS and CDR2 is YYEKEE (reference sequence).